Presented here are 27 T cell receptor beta chains from one specimen sequenced in a study of T cell changes during pregnancy in multiple sclerosis. Some clones are missing from TCRdb's copy, which holds only in-frame ones; the method was immunoSEQ multiplex PCR. The sample consists of 30,000 to 40,000 clones, under 95% of them appearing once. The specimen was CD4+ T cells from peripheral blood mononuclear cells, collected in the third trimester of pregnancy. Receptors originate from a female donor with multiple sclerosis, enrolled in a pregnancy study.

This clone has more than one count but fewer than ten. This chain links TRBV7-9 with TRBJ1-5, with 10 bases matching TRBD1. The V segment lost 1 base and the J segment 3 bases; nucleotides outside the gene matches: 6. The CDR3 loop spans 17 amino acids. The germline gives CDR1 SEHNR, CDR2 FQNEAQ (reference sequence). The CDR3 DNA follows: TGTGCCAGCAGCTTAGGGTGGGGACAGGGGCCCAATCAGCCCCAGCATTTT. It yields the protein CASSLGWGQGPNQPQHF.

The chain carries TRBV7-9 and TRBJ2-6; 9 bases are a match to TRBD1. CDR3 length: 18 residues. The junction had 9 bases not matched to a gene; V was cut back by 2 bases and J by 4 bases. From germline, CDR1 is SEHNR and CDR2 FQNEAQ (reference sequence). In nucleotides, the CDR3 is TGTGCCAGCAGCTTATTGGGGACAGGGTTTACCGGGGCCAACGTCCTGACTTTC. Translation gives CASSLLGTGFTGANVLTF.

The chain couples TRBV11-3 to TRBJ1-4; tentatively, D is TRBD1 (5 bases). Trimming took off 3 bases at V and 2 bases at J, with 7 bases between the two ends. Germline CDR1 and CDR2: SGHNT and YENEEA. The CDR3 consists of 14 residues. CDR3 in amino acids: CASSFGGTNEKLFF. CDR3 DNA: TGTGCCAGCAGCTTTGGGGGGACTAATGAAAAACTGTTTTTT.

This rearrangement joins TRBV18 to TRBJ2-5; D uncertain. The CDR3 consists of 16 residues. Trimming stripped 0 bases from V and 0 bases from J, with 11 bases between. The germline V gene has CDR1 KGHSH and CDR2 LQKENI. The DNA for the CDR3 is TGTGCCAGCTCACCACCGGGCTTCCCGTACCAAGAGACCCAGTACTTC. Its protein is CASSPPGFPYQETQYF.

The chain joins TRBV6-5 to TRBJ2-2; D may be TRBD2 (5 bases). V was clipped by 5 bases and J by 6 bases, with 16 bases between them. This CDR3 is built from 15 residues. Germline CDR1 and CDR2: MNHEY and SVGAGI. This chain's CDR3 is CASSTPGSRSGELFF. The DNA of the CDR3 is TGTGCCAGCAGTACCCCGGGGAGTCGCTCCGGGGAGCTGTTTTTT.

This clone appeared once. The chain couples TRBV6-1 to TRBJ2-5; TRBD1 matches at 7 bases. Germline values: CDR1 MNHNS, CDR2 SASEGT. The V gene end was trimmed by 6 bases and the J gene end by 2 bases; junction bases not matched to a gene: 6. The length of the CDR3 is 14 residues. The DNA of the CDR3 is TGTGCCAGCAGCGTTGGGACAGAACAAGAGACCCAGTACTTC. This codes for CASSVGTEQETQYF.

A single count supports this clone. The chain combines TRBV7-2 with TRBJ1-1; maybe TRBD1 (6 bases). The CDR3 is 15 amino acids. Germline assignment: CDR1 SGHTA and CDR2 FQGNSA. V lost 1 base to trimming and J lost 6 bases, with 15 bases between them. The CDR3 region is CASSLDRQVRPEAFF. The CDR3 region has the DNA TGTGCCAGCAGCTTAGATAGACAGGTGCGCCCTGAAGCTTTCTTT.

V and J are TRBV30 and TRBJ2-3, with 9 bases matching TRBD1. The ends lost 3 bases at V and 6 bases at J; junction bases unmatched: 10. Germline-derived CDR1 and CDR2 are GTSNPN and SVGIG (reference sequence). The CDR3 is 15 amino acids. The CDR3 DNA reads as TGTGCCTGGAGGAAGTGGACAGGGGCACTGGATACGCAGTATTTT. Amino acids: CAWRKWTGALDTQYF. The full variable domain, rest sourced from reference TRBV30 and TRBJ2-3, is SQTIHQWPATLVQPVGSPLSLECTVEGTSNPNLYWYRQAAGRGLQLLFYSVGIGQISSEVPQNLSASRPQDRQFILSSKKLLLSDSGFYLCAWRKWTGALDTQYFGPGTRLTVL.

The chain links TRBV6-1 to TRBJ1-1, with D unresolved. From germline, CDR1 is MNHNS and CDR2 SASEGT. There are 15 residues in the CDR3. Trimming removed 4 bases at V and 1 base at J, with 13 bases between. DNA for the CDR3: TGTGCCAGCAGTGGTTCCACGGCGGGGAACACTGAAGCTTTCTTT. It encodes CASSGSTAGNTEAFF.

This clone showed up just once. The V gene is TRBV10-1, the J gene TRBJ2-5, with 10 bases identical to TRBD2. The germline V gene encodes CDR1 WNHNN and CDR2 SYGVQD (reference sequence). V was clipped by 6 bases and J by 1 base; unmatched bases: 5. CDR3 length equals 15 residues. CDR3 bases: TGCGCCAGCAGCTTAGCGGGAGGTCCCCAAGAGACCCAGTACTTC. It encodes CASSLAGGPQETQYF.

This chain links TRBV12-5 with TRBJ2-1, with 9 bases lining up with TRBD2. The CDR3 length is 15 residues. CDR1 is LGHNT and CDR2 is FRNRAP in the germline V gene. V shed 5 bases, J shed 10 bases, and the junction held 12 bases outside the gene matches. The CDR3 loop is CASGRELAGTKEQFF. CDR3 coding DNA: TGTGCTAGTGGTCGGGAACTAGCGGGTACGAAAGAGCAGTTCTTC.

This clone was detected once. The chain couples TRBV25-1 to TRBJ2-1; tentatively, D is TRBD2 (5 bases). There are 15 residues in the CDR3. Germline-derived CDR1 and CDR2 are MGHDK and SYGVNS. V gave up 6 bases and J gave up 0 bases, with 12 bases separating them. CDR3 protein: CASSRTLSSYNEQFF. The CDR3 DNA reads as TGTGCCAGCAGCCGGACTTTAAGCTCCTACAATGAGCAGTTCTTC.

The V gene is TRBV10-3, the J gene TRBJ1-5; D ambiguous. Trimming took off 3 bases at V and 5 bases at J, with 8 bases between the two ends. The CDR3 is 13 residues long. The germline V gene has CDR1 ENHRY and CDR2 SYGVKD. CDR3 loop: CAISETADQPQHF. The CDR3 region has the DNA TGTGCCATCAGTGAAACGGCGGATCAGCCCCAGCATTTT.

J is TRBJ1-3 and V is TRBV23-1, with D perhaps TRBD1 (6 bases). TRBV23-1 is flagged as an ORF with uncertain function. Trimming took 0 bases from V and 4 from J, leaving 10 bases between them. CDR3 length: 15 amino acids. The CDR3, as DNA: TGCGCCAGCAGTCAATCCGGGGGGCAAGGAAACACCATATATTTT. Translated: CASSQSGGQGNTIYF.

The chain links TRBV4-2 to TRBJ2-3; tentative D call: TRBD2 (5 bases). V lost 1 base to trimming and J lost 1 base, with 12 bases between them. Germline V gene lookup returns CDR1 LGHNA and CDR2 YNFKEQ. The CDR3 has 16 residues. The CDR3 loop reads CASSQGRAAGTDTQYF. In DNA, the CDR3 is TGTGCCAGCAGCCAAGGGCGGGCGGCGGGCACAGATACGCAGTATTTT.

The genes are TRBV6-1 and TRBJ2-2; D is perhaps TRBD1 (6 bases). Germline V lookup: CDR1 MNHNS, CDR2 SASEGT. Trimming took 7 bases from V and 2 from J, leaving 11 bases between them. The CDR3 is made up of 14 amino acids. In DNA form, the CDR3 reads TGTGCCAGCATAACCGGGACAAACACCGGGGAGCTGTTTTTT. This encodes CASITGTNTGELFF.

The chain links TRBV9 to TRBJ2-3, with 8 bases that match TRBD1. V lost 0 bases to trimming and J lost 7 bases; unmatched junction nucleotides: 7. Germline values: CDR1 SGDLS, CDR2 YYNGEE. There are 15 residues in the CDR3. The CDR3 spells CASSVAGTGTYTQYF. The DNA of the CDR3 is TGTGCCAGCAGCGTAGCCGGGACAGGAACGTATACGCAGTATTTT.

V and J are TRBV7-9 and TRBJ2-1; 10 bases fit TRBD2. Germline V gene sequence: CDR1 SEHNR, CDR2 FQNEAQ (reference sequence). V lost 1 base and J lost 0; bases outside the gene matches: 6. CDR3 length equals 18 residues. The CDR3, as DNA: TGTGCCAGCAGCTTAGTCCGAGCGGGGGGGGCCTCCTACAATGAGCAGTTCTTC. Translation gives CASSLVRAGGASYNEQFF.

V and J are TRBV7-9 and TRBJ1-5, with D perhaps TRBD1 (5 bases). Trimming cost V 2 bases and J 6 bases, with 8 bases left between them. Looked up from germline, CDR1 is SEHNR and CDR2 is FQNEAQ (reference sequence). The CDR3 consists of 13 residues. The CDR3 DNA reads as TGTGCCAGCAGCTTAAGGCAGGGTCAGCCCCAGCATTTT. Its translation is CASSLRQGQPQHF. The whole variable domain, filled in from reference TRBV7-9 and TRBJ1-5, reads DTGVSQNPRHKITKRGQNVTFRCDPISEHNRLYWYRQTLGQGPEFLTYFQNEAQLEKSRLLSDRFSAERPKGSFSTLEIQRTEQGDSAMYLCASSLRQGQPQHFGDGTRLSIL.

V gene TRBV13 combines with J gene TRBJ2-7; 9 bases line up with TRBD2. This CDR3 is built from 16 residues. Germline CDR1 PRHDT, CDR2 FYEKMQ (reference sequence). V was pared by 5 bases and J by 2 bases, with 10 bases of the junction left unmatched. The chain's CDR3 is CASSIPTSGGAYEQYF. The CDR3 DNA reads as TGTGCCAGCAGCATTCCGACTAGCGGAGGGGCCTACGAGCAGTACTTC.

The gene calls are TRBV5-1 and TRBJ1-2; the match to TRBD1 covers 8 bases. Per the germline V gene, CDR1 is SGHRS and CDR2 is YFSETQ. Trimming took 4 bases from V and 8 from J; bases not matched to a gene: 10. The CDR3 sequence is 14 residues long. CDR3 amino acids: CASSPADRAEGYTF. The CDR3 region has the DNA TGCGCCAGCAGCCCGGCGGACAGGGCTGAGGGCTACACCTTC.

The chain is built from TRBV9 and TRBJ2-3, with 11 bases identical to TRBD1. Germline V gives CDR1 SGDLS, CDR2 YYNGEE. V lost 3 bases, J lost 4 bases, and 4 bases stayed unmatched. CDR3 size: 15 residues. The CDR3: CASSERTGGPDTQYF. The CDR3 DNA is TGTGCCAGCAGCGAGCGGACAGGGGGCCCAGATACGCAGTATTTT.

The CDR3 DNA sequence: TGCGCCAGCAGCTTGGACAGGGCAACTAATGAAAAACTGTTTTTT. It codes for CASSLDRATNEKLFF. The rearrangement links TRBV5-1 to TRBJ1-4; D may be TRBD1 (6 bases). Looked up from germline, CDR1 is SGHRS and CDR2 is YFSETQ. Trimming cost V 0 bases and J 0 bases, with 6 bases left between them. This CDR3 spans 15 amino acids. The full variable domain, rest sourced from reference TRBV5-1 and TRBJ1-4, is KAGVTQTPRYLIKTRGQQVTLSCSPISGHRSVSWYQQTPGQGLQFLFEYFSETQRNKGNFPGRFSGRQFSNSRSEMNVSTLELGDSALYLCASSLDRATNEKLFFGSGTQLSVL.

The V and J genes are TRBV18 and TRBJ2-5; D perhaps matches TRBD2 (6 bases). V lost 6 bases and J 2 bases, leaving 13 bases between the germline ends. The CDR3 covers 14 residues. Germline loops: CDR1 KGHSH, CDR2 LQKENI. CDR3 bases: TGTGCCAGCTCCCCGGGACTCGGGCAAGAGACCCAGTACTTC. It is translated as CASSPGLGQETQYF.

The chain uses TRBV28 and TRBJ2-7; maybe TRBD1 (6 bases). V shed 5 bases and J shed 0 bases, with 8 bases lying between them. Germline-derived CDR1 and CDR2 are MDHEN and SYDVKM. The CDR3 totals 13 residues. CDR3 amino acids: CASSRGHSYEQYF. CDR3 in DNA: TGTGCCAGCAGTCGGGGACACTCCTACGAGCAGTACTTC.

The V and J genes are TRBV4-1 and TRBJ2-7, with D possibly matching TRBD2 (5 bases). This CDR3 has 15 residues. V gave up 0 bases and J gave up 6 bases, with 15 bases separating them. The germline gives CDR1 MGHRA, CDR2 YSYEKL. The DNA for the CDR3 is TGCGCCAGCAGCCAAGAAACACTAGTTGCTGGCGAGCAGTACTTC. Protein: CASSQETLVAGEQYF.

V and J are TRBV4-2 and TRBJ2-1; 9 nucleotides align to TRBD2. Per germline, CDR1 LGHNA and CDR2 YNFKEQ. V dropped 3 bases and J dropped 2; count of bases not matched to a gene: 5. The CDR3 has 16 amino acids. The CDR3: CASSHPSSGTYNEQFF. CDR3 nucleotide sequence: TGTGCCAGCAGCCATCCCTCTAGCGGGACCTACAATGAGCAGTTCTTC.